This is a list of T cell receptor beta chains from one sample in a study of shared clonotypes between healthy human individuals. Clones were sequenced by immunoSEQ multiplex PCR, and TCRdb holds only the in-frame ones, with some missing. Counted here are about a million clones, approximately 80% occurring once; the ten biggest clones make up 0.89%. What was sequenced was memory CD4+ T cells from PBMCs. The receptors were sampled from a man between 18 and 35 years old in good health. Some clones in this sample may be carry-over from other donors' samples. The CDR3 runs from the conserved cysteine through the conserved F or W.

V	J	CDR3
TRBV27	TRBJ2-7	CASRRQLPYEQYF
TRBV27	TRBJ1-1	CASSLSQGGGEAFF
TRBV19	TRBJ1-2	CASLQGSGYGYTF
TRBV25-1	TRBJ1-4	CASSEFRQPNEKLFF
TRBV11-2	TRBJ1-3	CASSRSGQGDSIYF
TRBV6-5	TRBJ2-7	CASSYIQGQREYF
TRBV5-6	TRBJ2-3	CASSSGQGAEDTQYF
TRBV7-9	TRBJ2-2	CASSATSGGITGELFF
TRBV28	TRBJ2-3	CASSSPRTGIGDTQYF
TRBV4-1	TRBJ2-1	CASSPRDSGGAYNEQFF
TRBV25-1	TRBJ2-7	CASSLFGTEYEQYF
TRBV10-3	TRBJ2-1	CAISDPRGDAGEQFF
TRBV6-6	TRBJ2-1	CASSEGASGGLEFF
TRBV29-1	TRBJ1-2	CSVDRLGTGNYTF
TRBV9	TRBJ2-2	CASRRGSAKNTGELFF
TRBV9	TRBJ1-1	CASSVVPDGGTEAFF
TRBV6-1	TRBJ1-2	CASKGWVYGYTF
TRBV28	TRBJ1-3	CASSLGRGNTIYF
TRBV18	TRBJ2-7	CASSPQYRENEQYF
TRBV5-5	TRBJ2-4	CASSLFQGAANIQYF
TRBV2	TRBJ2-3	CASNPSGSLADTQYF
TRBV5-1	TRBJ2-5	CASSLPGQLSIETQYF
TRBV27	TRBJ2-7	CASTPGEGLRMYEQYF
TRBV2	TRBJ2-1	CASREAGNEQFF
TRBV10-3	TRBJ2-5	CAISEGQYQETQYF
TRBV5-4	TRBJ2-7	CASSRDSPTEQYF
TRBV5-8	TRBJ1-2	CASSLRSYGYTF
TRBV28	TRBJ1-1	CASSLRPNTEAFF
TRBV2	TRBJ2-3	CASSRDRGRTDTQYF
TRBV28	TRBJ1-5	CASSAGGQGSQPQHF
TRBV5-1	TRBJ2-5	CASSSLIDSQETQYF
TRBV7-9	TRBJ2-3	CASSYRSGTGGTDTQYF
TRBV5-4	TRBJ1-3	CASSLRGSGNTIYF
TRBV7-2	TRBJ1-4	CASSLDPRREEKLFF
TRBV18	TRBJ2-1	CASSPPTGWSNEQFF
TRBV5-4	TRBJ2-2	CASSFQTSRRRGELFF
TRBV5-1	TRBJ1-1	CASSLGQGSEAFF
TRBV6-1	TRBJ2-1	CASSEGSAGHNEQFF
TRBV7-9	TRBJ2-7	CASSLTRDTSYEQYF
TRBV5-1	TRBJ2-1	CASRKTSGQYNEQFF
TRBV9	TRBJ2-7	CASSVAGTATYEQYF
TRBV7-2	TRBJ1-5	CASSYRGGQPQHF
TRBV5-1	TRBJ2-1	CASSPIAGGAYNEQFF
TRBV18	TRBJ2-7	CASSPNYRGYEQYF
TRBV6-1	TRBJ2-7	CASKPLFSYEQYF
TRBV7-9	TRBJ1-4	CASSLELGGLEKLFF
TRBV7-3	TRBJ1-2	CASSTGQGYGYTF